A selection of T cell receptor beta chains follows, all from one sample in a study of technical replicates of blood from a handful of donors. The repertoire was sequenced with immunoSEQ multiplex PCR; TCRdb's copy has only in-frame clones and lacks some. The repertoire has approximately 76,000 clones, 97% of them found once; the top ten carry 0.15% to 0.2%. The sample taken for sequencing was T cells isolated from PBMCs. The receptors come from a human donor in good health. CDR3s include the opening cysteine and the closing phenylalanine or tryptophan. D genes are given only for firm matches. Clone size appears in some rows only: once, few, many, or a class for an expanded clone.

J gene: TRBJ2-3; D gene: -; clone size: -; V gene: TRBV5-5; CDR3 protein: CASSFETSTDTQYF; CDR3 DNA: TGTGCCAGCAGCTTTGAGACTAGCACAGATACGCAGTATTTT
J gene: TRBJ1-1; D gene: -; clone size: -; V gene: TRBV7-9; CDR3 protein: CASSPARGGPTEAFF; CDR3 DNA: TGTGCCAGCAGCCCCGCCCGTGGAGGGCCCACTGAAGCTTTCTTT
J gene: TRBJ2-1; D gene: -; clone size: -; V gene: TRBV6-5; CDR3 protein: CASSPRAYNEQFF; CDR3 DNA: TGTGCCAGCAGTCCTCGAGCCTACAATGAGCAGTTCTTC
J gene: TRBJ2-3; D gene: -; clone size: -; V gene: TRBV21-1; CDR3 protein: CASSERGTGTSSTDTQYF; CDR3 DNA: TGTGCCAGCAGCGAAAGGGGGACAGGAACATCTAGCACAGATACGCAGTATTTT
J gene: TRBJ1-3; D gene: -; clone size: once; V gene: TRBV7-6; CDR3 protein: CASSQGLSSGNTIYF; CDR3 DNA: TGTGCCAGCAGCCAGGGACTCTCCTCTGGAAACACCATATATTTT
J gene: TRBJ2-1; D gene: TRBD2; clone size: -; V gene: TRBV15; CDR3 protein: CATSRTTSDSYNEQFF; CDR3 DNA: TGTGCCACCAGCAGAACAACTAGCGACTCCTACAATGAGCAGTTCTTC
J gene: TRBJ1-1; D gene: TRBD1; clone size: -; V gene: TRBV27; CDR3 protein: CASSPRDGQVNTEAFF; CDR3 DNA: TGTGCCAGCAGTCCCCGGGACGGACAGGTGAACACTGAAGCTTTCTTT
J gene: TRBJ2-1; D gene: TRBD2; clone size: -; V gene: TRBV4-2; CDR3 protein: CASSQDTAGGPNEQFF; CDR3 DNA: TGTGCCAGCAGCCAAGATACGGCGGGGGGCCCCAATGAGCAGTTCTTC
J gene: TRBJ1-1; D gene: -; clone size: -; V gene: TRBV19; CDR3 protein: CASSIGAGSYTEAFF; CDR3 DNA: TGTGCCAGTAGTATAGGGGCAGGGTCGTACACTGAAGCTTTCTTT
J gene: TRBJ1-3; D gene: -; clone size: once; V gene: TRBV6-5; CDR3 protein: CASRHQGGSGNTIYF; CDR3 DNA: TGTGCCAGCAGACACCAGGGAGGATCTGGAAACACCATATATTTT
J gene: TRBJ2-1; D gene: TRBD2; clone size: -; V gene: TRBV30; CDR3 protein: CAWSLLAGLYSEQFF; CDR3 DNA: TGTGCCTGGAGTTTACTAGCGGGGCTTTACAGTGAGCAGTTCTTC
J gene: TRBJ2-7; D gene: TRBD1; clone size: -; V gene: TRBV28; CDR3 protein: CASSLSPFDRAHEQYF; CDR3 DNA: TGTGCCAGCAGTTTATCCCCATTTGACAGGGCCCACGAGCAGTACTTC
J gene: TRBJ2-7; D gene: TRBD2; clone size: -; V gene: TRBV11-2; CDR3 protein: CASSSPTSVAYEQYF; CDR3 DNA: TGTGCCAGCAGCAGCCCGACTAGCGTTGCCTACGAGCAGTACTTC
J gene: TRBJ2-7; D gene: TRBD2; clone size: -; V gene: TRBV29-1; CDR3 protein: CSVEGFVTATDRASGRLPTYEQYF; CDR3 DNA: TGCAGCGTTGAGGGTTTTGTGACCGCCACCGACCGAGCTAGCGGGAGGTTACCTACCTACGAGCAGTACTTC
J gene: TRBJ2-1; D gene: TRBD2; clone size: -; V gene: TRBV10-1; CDR3 protein: CASSGRLAGGPVDEQFF; CDR3 DNA: TGCGCCAGCAGTGGGCGACTAGCGGGAGGGCCTGTTGATGAGCAGTTCTTC
J gene: TRBJ2-1; D gene: TRBD2; clone size: -; V gene: TRBV11-3; CDR3 protein: CASRGRSGGFPSHNEQFF; CDR3 DNA: TGTGCCAGCAGGGGGAGGAGCGGGGGGTTTCCCTCCCACAATGAGCAGTTCTTC
J gene: TRBJ2-1; D gene: TRBD2; clone size: -; V gene: TRBV7-8; CDR3 protein: CASGDDWRGGFLNEQFF; CDR3 DNA: TGTGCCAGCGGAGACGACTGGCGGGGGGGCTTTTTAAATGAGCAGTTCTTC
J gene: TRBJ2-7; D gene: TRBD1; clone size: -; V gene: TRBV29-1; CDR3 protein: CSVFTPGQVYEQYF; CDR3 DNA: TGCAGCGTTTTTACTCCGGGACAGGTATACGAGCAGTACTTC
J gene: TRBJ2-7; D gene: TRBD1; clone size: -; V gene: TRBV6-1; CDR3 protein: CASSETAGQGDEQYF; CDR3 DNA: TGTGCCAGCAGTGAAACAGCGGGACAGGGGGATGAGCAGTACTTC
J gene: TRBJ2-7; D gene: -; clone size: once; V gene: TRBV14; CDR3 protein: CASSPRYSYEQYF; CDR3 DNA: TGTGCCAGCAGCCCTCGCTATTCCTACGAGCAGTACTTC
J gene: TRBJ2-1; D gene: TRBD2; clone size: -; V gene: TRBV4-2; CDR3 protein: CASSQGSGSWQFF; CDR3 DNA: TGTGCCAGCAGCCAAGGTAGCGGGAGTTGGCAGTTCTTC
J gene: TRBJ1-3; D gene: TRBD1; clone size: -; V gene: TRBV7-6; CDR3 protein: CASSPDRVDTIYF; CDR3 DNA: TGTGCCAGCAGCCCGGACAGGGTCGACACCATATATTTT
J gene: TRBJ2-2; D gene: -; clone size: -; V gene: TRBV4-1; CDR3 protein: CASSQGSRLAANTGELFF; CDR3 DNA: TGCGCCAGCAGCCAGGGATCGAGGCTAGCAGCGAACACCGGGGAGCTGTTTTTT
J gene: TRBJ2-2; D gene: -; clone size: -; V gene: TRBV6-5; CDR3 protein: CASSTGGELFF; CDR3 DNA: TGTGCCAGCAGCACGGGTGGGGAGCTGTTTTTT
J gene: TRBJ1-5; D gene: TRBD1; clone size: -; V gene: TRBV4-1; CDR3 protein: CASSPNQGAQNQPQHF; CDR3 DNA: TGCGCCAGCAGCCCTAACCAGGGGGCGCAGAATCAGCCCCAGCATTTT